The 9 T cell receptor beta chains in this list originate from one sample, sequenced in a study of blood T cell repertoires in COVID-19 (dated by TCRdb to about 2020). The method was the immunoSEQ multiplex PCR assay. Imported from immuneACCESS, the table was reduced by TCRdb to in-frame sequences with V and J called. These copies leave out some clones; in studies compared against another copy, an unresolved V gene accounts for under half, and the cause of the remainder is not known. For this sample there are tens of thousands of clones; roughly 85% appear just once. Around 17% of the sample goes to the ten largest clones. The sample comprised peripheral blood. Every receptor here comes from a human donor in a cohort sampled during active COVID-19.

The chain uses TRBV7-2 and TRBJ1-1, with D unresolved. Trimming took 4 bases from V and 0 from J, leaving 6 bases between them. The germline CDR1 and CDR2 sequences are SGHTA and FQGNSA. The CDR3 loop spans 13 amino acids. CDR3 region: CASSSSMNTEAFF. DNA of the CDR3: TGTGCCAGCAGCTCATCAATGAACACTGAAGCTTTCTTT.

The V call is TRBV5-4, the J call TRBJ2-3; D might be TRBD2 (7 bases). The CDR3 totals 15 residues. Germline V gives CDR1 SGHNT, CDR2 YYREEE (reference sequence). V was clipped by 3 bases and J by 9 bases, with 20 bases between them. The CDR3 loop reads CASSSAGGPGRTQYF. The CDR3 bases are TGTGCCAGCAGCTCCGCTGGGGGCCCCGGGAGGACGCAGTATTTT.

The chain carries TRBV10-3 and TRBJ1-1; the match to TRBD1 covers 10 bases. The CDR3 contains 16 residues. Germline V gives CDR1 ENHRY, CDR2 SYGVKD. The V and J ends lost 2 bases and 1 base, in that order; junction bases with no gene match: 4. CDR3 nucleotide sequence: TGTGCCATCAGTGAGCGCGACAGGGGGCCGAACACTGAAGCTTTCTTT. This translates into CAISERDRGPNTEAFF.

The CDR3: CASSEIPGFYEQYF. The CDR3 region has the DNA TGTGCCAGCAGTGAAATTCCAGGTTTCTACGAGCAGTACTTC. V and J are TRBV6-1 and TRBJ2-7; D is unclear. Trimming removed 2 bases at V and 3 bases at J, with 11 bases between. The germline CDR1 and CDR2 sequences are MNHNS and SASEGT. CDR3 length: 14 amino acids.

The rearrangement uses TRBV28 and TRBJ1-1; 11 bases align to TRBD1. Germline CDR1 MDHEN, CDR2 SYDVKM. The CDR3 has 17 residues. Losses at the gene ends were 6 bases for V and 1 base for J; bases not matched to a gene: 10. Here the CDR3 reads CASSLYGQGAPNTEAFF. The CDR3 DNA sequence: TGTGCCAGCAGCCTATATGGACAGGGGGCTCCGAACACTGAAGCTTTCTTT.

V and J are TRBV14 and TRBJ1-2; D gene uncertain. The V end lost 2 bases, the J end lost 7 bases, and 14 bases lay between the germline ends. CDR1 is SGHDN, CDR2 FVKESK, per germline. There are 14 residues in the CDR3. The CDR3 protein is CASSQTAGIGGYTF. CDR3 DNA: TGTGCCAGCAGCCAAACAGCGGGGATTGGTGGCTACACCTTC.

This sequence joins TRBV5-1 and TRBJ1-2, with TRBD1 matching 7 bases. This CDR3 has 14 amino acids. V gave up 2 bases and J gave up 8 bases; unmatched junction bases: 9. Germline V gene sequence: CDR1 SGHRS, CDR2 YFSETQ. The CDR3: CASSLGTAPNGYTF. CDR3 in DNA: TGCGCCAGCAGCTTAGGGACAGCCCCAAACGGCTACACCTTC.

The gene calls are TRBV18 and TRBJ1-1; TRBD1 is a possible D gene (6 bases). The V end was cut by 2 bases, the J end by 4 bases, with 17 bases between. CDR1 and CDR2 from the germline V gene are KGHSH and LQKENI. The CDR3 is 16 residues long. The CDR3 sequence is CASSPGGAREGTEAFF. CDR3 DNA sequence: TGTGCCAGCTCACCAGGGGGGGCTCGGGAAGGCACTGAAGCTTTCTTT. The full variable domain, its missing parts supplied by reference TRBV18 and TRBJ1-1, is NAGVMQNPRHLVRRRGQEARLRCSPMKGHSHVYWYRQLPEEGLKFMVYLQKENIIDESGMPKERFSAEFPKEGPSILRIQQVVRGDSAAYFCASSPGGAREGTEAFFGQGTRLTVV.

This chain uses TRBV27 with TRBJ1-4; the D is unclear. Looked up from germline, CDR1 is MNHEY and CDR2 is SMNVEV (reference sequence). CDR3 size: 16 residues. The V end was cut by 0 bases, the J end by 4 bases, with 12 bases between. The CDR3 loop reads CASSLSRGVGNEKLFF. For the CDR3, the DNA is TGTGCCAGCAGTTTATCCCGTGGAGTGGGTAATGAAAAACTGTTTTTT.